This TCR beta chain was recovered during a study of blood T cells in healthy people across ages. Across the study: Capture by template switching was about one barcoded beta molecule per two T cells.

Whole-study results and caveats: Across the age range, TCR beta diversity per million T cells fell in a roughly linear way.

Of note for this clonotype: Its antigen is unidentified.

Primers used in a second PCR of roughly 6 to 12 cycles were a sample-barcoded 5' primer and a J-beta primer mix. A single record per CDR3 protein comes from TCRdb applying MiXCR to the 5' RACE reads. The sample has 500,000 to 550,000 distinct CDR3 sequences, around 24% seen once. The sample was also reused in another study, on T cells of mothers and their children.

The TCR originated in a boy under 18 in good health. Sequencing used blood.

The CDR3 protein is CASSYSRRGTADSPLHF. The CDR3 DNA is TGTGCCAGCAGTTACTCAAGGCGAGGGACCGCGGATTCACCCCTCCACTTT. V gene TRBV6-5 combines with J gene TRBJ1-6; D is perhaps TRBD1 (5 bases). The germline V gene encodes CDR1 MNHEY and CDR2 SVGAGI. CDR3 length: 17 amino acids. V lost 0 bases and J lost 8, with 17 bases in between.